Below, 18 T cell receptor beta chains from the same sample are listed, as sequenced in a study of cytomegalovirus exposure and HLA in healthy donors. The primer mix had 60 Vbeta and 13 Jbeta primers. Clones were read by immunoSEQ multiplex PCR, and TCRdb kept only the in-frame ones, dropping some. The sample contains more than 85,000 clones, around 79% of which appear only once. Input material: PBMCs. The receptor source for this set is a male donor in good health and CMV-seropositive.

The V gene is TRBV2, the J gene TRBJ2-1, with D possibly being TRBD1 (6 bases). Trimming took off 6 bases at V and 5 bases at J, with 20 bases between the two ends. Germline V CDR1 and CDR2: SNHLY, FYNNEI. The CDR3 runs 16 residues. The CDR3 region is CASSQIRDRRNNEQFF. CDR3 nucleotides: TGTGCCAGCAGCCAAATACGCGACAGGCGGAACAATGAGCAGTTCTTC.

The gene calls are TRBV5-1 and TRBJ2-1, with TRBD1 matching over 9 bases. V shed 3 bases, J shed 9 bases, and the junction held 13 bases outside the gene matches. The CDR3 has 16 amino acids. The V gene's germline CDR1 is SGHRS and CDR2 YFSETQ. The CDR3 coding sequence is TGCGCCAGCAGCTGGCTGGACAGGGGCGATTTCGTTGAGCAGTTCTTC. It specifies CASSWLDRGDFVEQFF.

The chain combines TRBV11-3 with TRBJ1-2; D might be TRBD1 (5 bases). Trimming removed 0 bases from V and 8 bases from J, with 10 bases in between. The CDR3 has 13 residues. Per germline, CDR1 SGHNT and CDR2 YENEEA. The chain's CDR3 is CASSLDGGWGYTF. CDR3 bases: TGTGCCAGCAGCTTAGACGGGGGATGGGGCTACACCTTC.

This chain links TRBV5-1 with TRBJ2-7; 10 positions agree with TRBD1. Trimming at V came to 3 bases and at J to 3 bases, leaving 3 bases not matched to a gene. From germline, CDR1 is SGHRS and CDR2 YFSETQ. The CDR3 is 14 residues long. CDR3 bases: TGCGCCAGCAGCTCCCGGACAGGGGGCTACGAGCAGTACTTC. The encoded protein is CASSSRTGGYEQYF.

This sequence joins TRBV7-2 and TRBJ2-7, with D maybe TRBD1 (5 bases). CDR3 size: 14 residues. V lost 5 bases and J 6 bases, leaving 17 bases between the germline ends. CDR1 is SGHTA and CDR2 is FQGNSA in the germline V gene. DNA for the CDR3: TGTGCCAGCAGCCCCCAGGGCCGCGATCGCGAGCAGTACTTC. Protein: CASSPQGRDREQYF.

The CDR3 here is CASSELGQGGGNTGELFF. CDR3 DNA sequence: TGTGCCAGCAGCGAACTGGGACAGGGAGGGGGGAACACCGGGGAGCTGTTTTTT. This sequence joins TRBV7-9 and TRBJ2-2, with 9 bases that match TRBD1. There are 18 residues in the CDR3. Germline CDR1 SEHNR, CDR2 FQNEAQ (reference sequence). J gave up 1 base and V 5 bases, and 11 bases lay outside the gene matches. Full variable domain (outside the CDR3, taken from reference TRBV7-9 and TRBJ2-2): DTGVSQNPRHKITKRGQNVTFRCDPISEHNRLYWYRQTLGQGPEFLTYFQNEAQLEKSRLLSDRFSAERPKGSFSTLEIQRTEQGDSAMYLCASSELGQGGGNTGELFFGEGSRLTVL.

About this clone itself: Other DNA sequences of this sample code for an identical CDR3. Here the CDR3 reads CAWSRDRNYGYTF. CDR3 DNA: TGTGCCTGGAGCCGAGACAGGAACTATGGCTACACCTTC. This chain connects TRBV30 to TRBJ1-2; D is perhaps TRBD1 (6 bases). CDR3 length equals 13 residues. Germline loops: CDR1 GTSNPN, CDR2 SVGIG (reference sequence). The V and J ends lost 3 bases and 2 bases respectively, with 10 bases between them.

The CDR3 reads CASSLRQDTDTQYF. The CDR3 region has the DNA TGTGCCAGCAGCCTCAGACAGGACACAGATACGCAGTATTTT. The chain has TRBV7-9 and TRBJ2-3, with a tentative D call TRBD1 (6 bases). The V end was cut by 5 bases, the J end by 2 bases, with 11 bases between. CDR1 and CDR2 from the germline V gene are SEHNR and FQNEAQ (reference sequence). The CDR3 is 14 amino acids.

The rearrangement links TRBV6-1 to TRBJ1-1, with 8 bases lining up with TRBD1. Germline V lookup: CDR1 MNHNS, CDR2 SASEGT. J lost 0 bases, V lost 3 bases, and 3 bases had no gene match. The CDR3 totals 15 residues. Here the CDR3 reads CASSDRGRVNTEAFF. CDR3 nucleotide sequence: TGTGCCAGCAGTGACAGGGGGCGAGTGAACACTGAAGCTTTCTTT.

The chain uses TRBV19 and TRBJ1-2; 8 bases line up with TRBD1. This CDR3 is built from 16 residues. CDR1 and CDR2 (germline): LNHDA, SQIVND (reference sequence). V was clipped by 3 bases and J by 0 bases; unmatched bases: 6. The CDR3 nucleotides are TGTGCCAGTAGTATTCAACCAGGGGGCCCTAACTATGGCTACACCTTC. Its translation is CASSIQPGGPNYGYTF.

In this sample, this clone turned up a few times. This chain joins TRBV6-1 and TRBJ2-2; 11 bases align to TRBD2. CDR3 size: 19 residues. Trimming cost V 0 bases and J 1 base; bases outside gene matches: 7. Germline loops: CDR1 MNHNS, CDR2 SASEGT. This CDR3 is CASSEARLAGIKNTGELFF. In DNA form, the CDR3 reads TGTGCCAGCAGTGAAGCCCGACTAGCGGGGATTAAGAACACCGGGGAGCTGTTTTTT.

V is TRBV19 and J is TRBJ1-1; no clear D gene. Germline loops: CDR1 LNHDA, CDR2 SQIVND (reference sequence). Trimming stripped 3 bases from V and 1 base from J, with 6 bases between. This CDR3 contains 13 residues. CDR3 DNA: TGTGCCAGTAGTATGGGCTGGAACACTGAAGCTTTCTTT. Translation gives CASSMGWNTEAFF.

The J gene is TRBJ1-2, the V gene TRBV30; 9 bases align to TRBD1. The length of the CDR3 is 14 residues. Germline V gives CDR1 GTSNPN, CDR2 SVGIG (reference sequence). J gave up 8 bases and V 1 base, and 8 bases lay outside the gene matches. CDR3 in amino acids: CAWSAGTGRGGYTF. The CDR3 DNA reads TGTGCCTGGAGTGCAGGGACAGGGAGAGGGGGCTACACCTTC.

The chain couples TRBV5-1 to TRBJ1-3; 8 positions agree with TRBD1. With V trimmed by 4 bases and J by 1 base, 10 bases remained unmatched. Germline CDR1 and CDR2: SGHRS and YFSETQ. The CDR3 sequence is 17 residues long. CDR3 in DNA: TGCGCCAGCAGCCGCACCCCCACAGGGGGATCTGGAAACACCATATATTTT. This translates into CASSRTPTGGSGNTIYF.

This clone showed up just once. The CDR3 loop is CASSLHRDTQYF. The CDR3 coding sequence is TGTGCCAGCAGCTTACACAGAGATACGCAGTATTTT. V gene TRBV11-2 combines with J gene TRBJ2-3; D call uncertain. This CDR3 has 12 amino acids. From germline, CDR1 is SGHAT and CDR2 FQNNGV. Trimming removed 2 bases at V and 5 bases at J, with 5 bases between. Together with reference TRBV11-2 and TRBJ2-3, the CDR3 gives the full variable domain: EAGVAQSPRYKIIEKRQSVAFWCNPISGHATLYWYQQILGQGPKLLIQFQNNGVVDDSQLPKDRFSAERLKGVDSTLKIQPAKLEDSAVYLCASSLHRDTQYFGPGTRLTVL.

The rearrangement links TRBV11-3 to TRBJ2-1, with D possibly matching TRBD2 (5 bases). This CDR3 is built from 17 residues. V was trimmed by 4 bases and J by 5 bases, leaving 21 bases between them. Germline CDR1 SGHNT, CDR2 YENEEA. Here the CDR3 DNA reads TGTGCCAGCAGCTCCAGTCGAAAGCGGAGTATTAACAATGAGCAGTTCTTC. It codes for CASSSSRKRSINNEQFF.

V and J are TRBV19 and TRBJ1-5, with D unclear. This CDR3 contains 15 residues. Germline loops: CDR1 LNHDA, CDR2 SQIVND (reference sequence). Trimming removed 3 bases at V and 0 bases at J, with 9 bases between. CDR3 in amino acids: CASSIWRGSNQPQHF. CDR3 coding DNA: TGTGCCAGTAGTATTTGGCGGGGTAGCAATCAGCCCCAGCATTTT.

The chain has TRBV5-6 and TRBJ1-5, with D unresolved. This CDR3 contains 15 residues. V lost 3 bases to trimming and J lost 4 bases, with 14 bases between them. CDR1 SGHDT and CDR2 YYEEEE come from the germline V gene. The CDR3 DNA is TGTGCCAGCAGCTCCGGCGGAGGCCCGAATCAGCCCCAGCATTTT. It codes for CASSSGGGPNQPQHF.